The 12 T cell receptor beta chains in this list originate from one sample, sequenced in a study of T-cell reconstitution after alpha-beta-depleted transplantation in children. Unique molecular identifiers tagged the TCRbeta library. TCRdb recomputed calls from the PCR reads with MiXCR, one row per CDR3 protein. The sample comprises more than 500,000 distinct CDR3 sequences, around 10% of which are singletons, and around 15% rests with the top ten. Specimen: PBMCs, mostly from graft donor cells, collected 180 days after TCRalphabeta/CD19-depleted stem cell transplant. The receptors stem from a female patient aged 2-9 years who had a stem cell transplant for aplastic anemia, so the T cells may come from the graft donor.

This clonotype has just a few counts. The genes are TRBV14 and TRBJ2-1; D perhaps matches TRBD1 (6 bases). CDR1 and CDR2 from the germline V gene are SGHDN and FVKESK. V dropped 0 bases and J dropped 4 bases, with 13 bases sitting between them. CDR3 length equals 16 residues. The CDR3 coding sequence is TGTGCCAGCAGCCAAGATTGGGGGCGTCTTTACAATGAGCAGTTCTTC. Residues: CASSQDWGRLYNEQFF.

V gene TRBV7-2 combines with J gene TRBJ2-7, with a weak D call TRBD2 (5 bases). V gave up 5 bases and J gave up 1 base, with 12 bases separating them. The CDR3 runs to 14 residues. CDR1 is SGHTA, CDR2 FQGNSA, per germline. The CDR3 region is CASSPQAGSYEQYV. Here the CDR3 DNA reads TGTGCCAGCAGCCCGCAGGCGGGTTCCTACGAGCAGTACGTC.

Points on this clonotype: The junction and the germline gene differ at one end; a read error may be behind it. The J gene is TRBJ1-2, the V gene TRBV29-1; D is uncertain. This CDR3 region has 14 residues. Germline V gene data show CDR1 as SQVTM and CDR2 as ANQGSEA. The CDR3 DNA follows: TGCAGCGTGTTACCGGGGAGGGATAACTATGGCCACACCTTC. Translated, it gives CSVLPGRDNYGHTF.

In this sample, this clonotype turned up a few times. The CDR3 DNA reads as TGCAGCGTTCGGGACAGAGGAGAGACCCAGTACTTC. Translation: CSVRDRGETQYF. The chain uses TRBV29-1 and TRBJ2-5, with 7 bases matching TRBD1. The V gene's germline CDR1 is SQVTM and CDR2 ANQGSEA. The CDR3 has 12 residues. V lost 5 bases, J lost 4 bases, and 4 bases stayed unmatched.

This clonotype was seen a handful of times. The V and J genes are TRBV7-6 and TRBJ1-1, with a tentative D call TRBD1 (5 bases). This CDR3 is 13 amino acids long. Trimming stripped 4 bases from V and 4 bases from J, with 10 bases between. The germline CDR1 and CDR2 sequences are SGHVS and FNYEAQ. This chain's CDR3 is CASSSHGGTEAFF. The CDR3 nucleotides are TGTGCCAGCAGCTCACACGGGGGCACTGAAGCTTTCTTT.

The chain recombines TRBV7-9 with TRBJ2-2; no definite D call. Deletions cut 8 bases from V and 2 bases from J, with 12 bases between. In germline, CDR1 is SEHNR, CDR2 FQNEAQ (reference sequence). The CDR3 is made up of 14 amino acids. The CDR3 coding sequence is TGTGCCAGCTCCCCGTGGGCAAACACCGGGGAGCTGTTTTTT. Residues: CASSPWANTGELFF.

This clonotype has at least ten counts. The chain employs TRBV29-1 and TRBJ1-1; D remains ambiguous. Germline-derived CDR1 and CDR2 are SQVTM and ANQGSEA. With 4 bases removed from V and 11 bases from J, the gap between germline ends came to 17 bases. This CDR3 comprises 12 residues. The CDR3 is CSVGGTRAGAFF. The CDR3 coding sequence is TGCAGCGTTGGAGGTACACGGGCCGGGGCTTTCTTT.

This clonotype has at least ten counts. This chain connects TRBV6-5 to TRBJ1-1; no reliable D call. Trimming removed 6 bases from V and 3 bases from J, with 5 bases in between. Germline V gene lookup returns CDR1 MNHEY and CDR2 SVGAGI. The CDR3 length is 11 residues. For the CDR3, the DNA is TGTGCCAGCAGGTGGGACACTGAAGCTTTCTTT. This translates into CASRWDTEAFF.

The gene calls are TRBV20-1 and TRBJ1-1, with 7 bases fitting TRBD1. The CDR3 is 15 amino acids. Germline values: CDR1 DFQATT, CDR2 SNEGSKA (reference sequence). Trimming at V came to 0 bases and at J to 2 bases, leaving 6 bases not matched to a gene. As DNA, the CDR3 is TGCAGTGCTAGAGAGACAGGGCATTTTAACACTGAAGCTTTCTTT. Translated, it gives CSARETGHFNTEAFF.

This clonotype has at least ten counts. V and J are TRBV20-1 and TRBJ1-3; possible D gene TRBD1, 6 bases. V lost 1 base and J 1 base, leaving 8 bases between the germline ends. Germline V gives CDR1 DFQATT, CDR2 SNEGSKA (reference sequence). CDR3 size: 14 residues. The CDR3 bases are TGCAGTGCTAGAGGGGGGGCATCTGGAAACACCATATATTTT. As protein: CSARGGASGNTIYF.

This clonotype was seen ten or more times. This chain uses TRBV15 with TRBJ2-5, with TRBD1 identical over 9 bases. The CDR3 consists of 16 residues. Germline V gives CDR1 LNHNV, CDR2 YYDKDF (reference sequence). Trimming cost V 1 base and J 4 bases; bases outside gene matches: 7. For the CDR3, the DNA is TGTGCCACCAGCAGAGGACGGGACAGGGAAAGAGAGACCCAGTACTTC. Translated: CATSRGRDRERETQYF.

The chain links TRBV27 to TRBJ1-5, with a possible D match to TRBD1 (5 bases). The germline V gene has CDR1 MNHEY and CDR2 SMNVEV (reference sequence). Trimming removed 8 bases at V and 3 bases at J, with 8 bases between. The CDR3 totals 12 residues. CDR3 DNA: TGTGCCAGCGGGGACCCCAATCAGCCCCAGCATTTT. Its translation is CASGDPNQPQHF.